This T cell receptor beta chain appears in the sequencing data of a study of tumor-infiltrating lymphocytes in primary liver carcinoma. The CDR3 sequence is 14 residues long. Looked up from germline, CDR1 is ENHRY and CDR2 is SYGVKD. V lost 5 bases, J lost 7 bases, and 10 bases stayed unmatched. Whole-study results and caveats: A significantly higher top-250-clone fraction was found in tumors than in blood (p = 0.039).

From roughly 20-30 mg of unsorted bulk tissue, DNA and RNA were co-extracted together. This clonotype was counted at least ten times. Its antigen is not identified. A constant-region primer served to make TCR beta cDNA from around 540 ng total RNA. Three nested multiplex PCR rounds of slightly modified ARM-PCR generated TCR beta libraries. Investigators reported that the first two PCR rounds, at 10 cycles each, used TRBV1-TRBV30 forward primers with a C-beta reverse primer. TCRdb redid the calling of the multiplex PCR reads with MiXCR, one entry per CDR3 protein. The table lists roughly 80,000 distinct CDR3 sequences, approximately 62% of them singletons.

The chain couples TRBV10-3 to TRBJ1-2, with 7 bases aligning to TRBD1. Sequenced: tumor-adjacent normal liver tissue. This TCR came from a man aged 40-49 years with primary liver carcinoma and hepatitis B virus infection. The CDR3 DNA sequence: TGTGCCATCAGTATGACAGGGCCAACTCGTGGCTACACCTTC. Translating gives CAISMTGPTRGYTF.